The entry below gives a single T cell receptor beta chain sequence along with its context. The repertoire was sequenced with immunoSEQ multiplex PCR; TCRdb's copy has only in-frame clones and lacks some. Of about 45,000 clones listed, about 88% are singletons. The source of the sample is a study of OX40 agonist ivuxolimab in advanced cancers. The overall study: Patients receiving dose escalation had hepatocellular carcinoma, melanoma, renal cell or head and neck cancer.

The germline V gene encodes CDR1 MDHEN and CDR2 SYDVKM. V shed 5 bases and J shed 8 bases, with 15 bases lying between them. The CDR3 loop spans 14 amino acids. The chain has TRBV28 and TRBJ1-4; D is undetermined. This sample comprised CD4+ or CD8+ T cells sorted from blood, obtained in a trial of the OX40 agonist ivuxolimab. The TCR sequence derives from an adult with an advanced solid tumor such as melanoma, head and neck, liver or kidney cancer. The CDR3 reads CASSAAGSGEKLFF. The CDR3 coding sequence is TGTGCCAGCAGTGCCGCTGGATCGGGGGAAAAACTGTTTTTT.